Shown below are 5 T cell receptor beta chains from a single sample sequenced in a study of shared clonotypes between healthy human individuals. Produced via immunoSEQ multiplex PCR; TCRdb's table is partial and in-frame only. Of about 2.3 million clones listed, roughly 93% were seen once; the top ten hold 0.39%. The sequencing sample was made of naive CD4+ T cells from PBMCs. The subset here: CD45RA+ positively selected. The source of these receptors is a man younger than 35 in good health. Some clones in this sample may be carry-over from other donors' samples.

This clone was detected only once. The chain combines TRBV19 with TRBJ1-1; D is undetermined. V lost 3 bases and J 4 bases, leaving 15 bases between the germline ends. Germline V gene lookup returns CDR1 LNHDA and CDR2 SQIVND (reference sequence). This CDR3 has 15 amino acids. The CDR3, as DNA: TGTGCCAGTAGTATGAGTCCGCGACCGGCCACTGAAGCTTTCTTT. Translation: CASSMSPRPATEAFF.

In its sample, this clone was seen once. Here the CDR3 reads CAISGGTSDSYEQYF. The CDR3 DNA follows: TGTGCCATCAGTGGGGGGACTAGCGACTCCTACGAGCAGTACTTC. The gene calls are TRBV10-3 and TRBJ2-7; 10 bases fit TRBD2. Germline trimming cut 4 bases from V and 0 bases from J; bases unmatched to any gene: 3. Germline CDR1 is ENHRY and CDR2 is SYGVKD. There are 15 residues in the CDR3.

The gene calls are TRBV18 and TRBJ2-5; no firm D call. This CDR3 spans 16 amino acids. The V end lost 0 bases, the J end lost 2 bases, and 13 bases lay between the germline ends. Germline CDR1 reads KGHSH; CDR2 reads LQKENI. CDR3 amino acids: CASSPPQPIAQETQYF. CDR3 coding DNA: TGTGCCAGCTCACCACCCCAGCCCATCGCACAAGAGACCCAGTACTTC.

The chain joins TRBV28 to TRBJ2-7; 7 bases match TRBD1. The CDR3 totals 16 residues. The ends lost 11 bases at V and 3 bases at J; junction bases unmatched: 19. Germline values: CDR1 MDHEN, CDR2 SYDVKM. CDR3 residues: CAGASGTGERRYEQYF. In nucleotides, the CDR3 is TGTGCCGGGGCAAGCGGAACAGGGGAAAGGCGCTACGAGCAGTACTTC.

The CDR3 sequence is CASSFKTGVSSYEQYF. DNA of the CDR3: TGTGCCAGCAGTTTTAAGACGGGAGTGAGCTCCTACGAGCAGTACTTC. The rearrangement joins TRBV28 to TRBJ2-7, with D perhaps matching TRBD2 (6 bases). CDR1 and CDR2 from the germline V gene are MDHEN and SYDVKM. V was pared by 3 bases and J by 0 bases, with 15 bases between. The CDR3 extends over 16 amino acids.